The rows below give T cell receptor beta chains drawn from one sample of a study of shared T cell receptors in the human thymus. Assay used: immunoSEQ multiplex PCR; TCRdb lists only in-frame clones, some missing. The table includes more than 550,000 clones, around 87% detected once. These same data were also listed under a study on human thymus T cells.

Sequenced input: thymocytes. These receptors were collected from a boy younger than two with a congenital heart defect. Each CDR3 is given with its conserved first and last residue. A D gene is named only where the DNA matches it firmly. Only part of the rows carry a size: once, few, many, or a class if the clone is expanded.

d_call clone_size j_call v_call cdr3_aa cdr3_nt
TRBD2 few TRBJ2-7 TRBV2 CASKTSGSYEQYF TGTGCCAGCAAAACTAGCGGGAGCTACGAGCAGTACTTC
- - TRBJ2-7 TRBV18 CASSPDRSYEQYF TGTGCCAGCTCACCAGACAGGTCCTACGAGCAGTACTTC
TRBD1 - TRBJ2-3 TRBV19 CASRDSYLRTDTQYF TGTGCCAGCCGGGACAGCTACCTTCGCACAGATACGCAGTATTTT
- - TRBJ2-7 TRBV2 CASSEEPGSYEQYF TGTGCCAGCAGTGAAGAGCCCGGCTCCTACGAGCAGTACTTC
- - TRBJ1-2 TRBV25-1 CASSLGGQPYGYTF TGTGCCAGCAGTTTGGGCGGACAGCCCTATGGCTACACCTTC
- - TRBJ1-4 TRBV21-1 CASSIPGWEKLFF TGTGCCAGCAGCATCCCGGGGTGGGAAAAACTGTTTTTT
TRBD1 - TRBJ1-2 TRBV30 CAWSPGTTGDYGYTF TGTGCCTGGAGCCCAGGGACGACAGGGGACTATGGCTACACCTTC
- - TRBJ2-2 TRBV27 CASSGGPSGELFF TGTGCCAGCAGCGGGGGGCCCTCCGGGGAGCTGTTTTTT
TRBD2 - TRBJ2-1 TRBV9 CASSIRTSGRDYNEQFF TGTGCCAGCAGCATACGGACTAGCGGGAGGGACTACAATGAGCAGTTCTTC
- - TRBJ2-1 TRBV5-1 CASSLAASAKSYNEQFF TGCGCCAGCAGCTTGGCGGCTAGCGCCAAGTCCTACAATGAGCAGTTCTTC
- - TRBJ1-2 TRBV28 CASSFYRANYGYTF TGTGCCAGCAGTTTTTACAGAGCTAACTATGGCTACACCTTC
- - TRBJ2-2 TRBV5-1 CASSPLSVGREELFF TGCGCCAGCAGCCCCCTGTCCGTAGGGCGGGAGGAGCTGTTTTTT
TRBD1 - TRBJ1-3 TRBV7-2 CASSPTGGAFGNTIYF TGTGCCAGCAGCCCGACAGGGGGCGCTTTTGGAAACACCATATATTTT
TRBD1 - TRBJ2-7 TRBV7-2 CASSRNRTGGYEQYF TGTGCCAGCAGCCGCAATAGGACAGGGGGCTACGAGCAGTACTTC
- - TRBJ1-6 TRBV6-4 CASRPTGRNSPLHF TGTGCCAGCAGACCGACAGGCCGAAATTCACCCCTCCACTTT
TRBD1 - TRBJ1-3 TRBV28 CASSVMGQWASSGNTIYF TGTGCCAGCAGTGTTATGGGACAGTGGGCTTCCTCTGGAAACACCATATATTTT
- - TRBJ1-2 TRBV15 CATSPSTGYGYTF TGTGCCACCAGCCCCTCGACGGGATATGGCTACACCTTC
TRBD1 - TRBJ2-7 TRBV5-4 CASSLGSGGALTYEQYF TGTGCCAGCAGCTTGGGATCAGGGGGTGCCTTAACTTACGAGCAGTACTTC
TRBD1 - TRBJ1-2 TRBV30 CAWSVGQGVDGYTF TGTGCCTGGAGCGTGGGACAGGGGGTTGATGGCTACACCTTC